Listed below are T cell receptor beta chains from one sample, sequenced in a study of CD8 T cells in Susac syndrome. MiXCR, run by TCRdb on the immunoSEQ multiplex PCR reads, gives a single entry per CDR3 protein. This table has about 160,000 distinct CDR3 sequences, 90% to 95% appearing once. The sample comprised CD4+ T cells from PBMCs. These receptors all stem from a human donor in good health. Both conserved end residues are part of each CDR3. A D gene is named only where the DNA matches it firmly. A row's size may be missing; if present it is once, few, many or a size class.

CDR3: CASSPAHYEQYF
DNA: TGTGCCAGCAGTCCTGCTCACTACGAGCAGTACTTC
D: .
J: TRBJ2-7
size: once
V: TRBV28

CDR3: CASTWTSGTYNEQFF
DNA: TGTGCCAGCACCTGGACTAGCGGGACTTACAATGAGCAGTTCTTC
D: TRBD2
J: TRBJ2-1
size: .
V: TRBV6-2/TRBV6-3

CDR3: CASSYSSGYTGELFF
DNA: TGTGCCAGCAGTTACTCTAGCGGCTACACCGGGGAGCTGTTTTTT
D: .
J: TRBJ2-2
size: .
V: TRBV6-5

CDR3: CASSERQVPYNEQFF
DNA: TGCGCCAGCAGCGAGAGACAGGTCCCATACAATGAGCAGTTCTTC
D: .
J: TRBJ2-1
size: .
V: TRBV5-1

CDR3: CASSIRGSSYEQYF
DNA: TGTGCCAGTAGTATTAGGGGGAGTTCTTACGAGCAGTACTTC
D: .
J: TRBJ2-7
size: .
V: TRBV19

CDR3: CASSSGLATVSYNEQFF
DNA: TGTGCCAGCAGCTCCGGACTAGCGACCGTCTCCTACAATGAGCAGTTCTTC
D: TRBD2
J: TRBJ2-1
size: .
V: TRBV7-9

CDR3: CASSSTAEVWFF
DNA: TGTGCCAGCAGTTCGACAGCGGAGGTATGGTTCTTC
D: .
J: TRBJ2-1
size: .
V: TRBV28

CDR3: CASSPRPYKDRFSGELFF
DNA: TGTGCCAGCTCACCACGGCCCTATAAGGACAGATTTTCCGGGGAGCTGTTTTTT
D: .
J: TRBJ2-2
size: .
V: TRBV18

CDR3: CASGRLANVLTF
DNA: TGTGCCAGCGGGCGATTAGCCAACGTCCTGACTTTC
D: .
J: TRBJ2-6
size: .
V: TRBV7-2

CDR3: CASSPWRTEETQYF
DNA: TGTGCCAGCTCACCATGGCGGACAGAAGAGACCCAGTACTTC
D: .
J: TRBJ2-5
size: .
V: TRBV18

CDR3: CSALLIAGGPMETQYF
DNA: TGCAGTGCCCTCCTGATAGCGGGAGGGCCGATGGAGACCCAGTACTTC
D: TRBD2
J: TRBJ2-5
size: .
V: TRBV20-1

CDR3: CASSWGQGAREQYF
DNA: TGTGCCAGCAGTTGGGGACAGGGGGCGCGGGAGCAGTACTTC
D: TRBD1
J: TRBJ2-7
size: few
V: TRBV6-5

CDR3: CAWRRDHTGFSYNEQFF
DNA: TGTGCCTGGCGTAGGGACCATACAGGGTTTTCCTACAATGAGCAGTTCTTC
D: .
J: TRBJ2-1
size: .
V: TRBV30

CDR3: CSVEMTGTWETQYF
DNA: TGCAGCGTTGAGATGACGGGAACCTGGGAGACCCAGTACTTC
D: .
J: TRBJ2-5
size: .
V: TRBV29-1

CDR3: CASSQDIRQGVNTQYF
DNA: TGTGCCAGCAGCCAAGATATACGCCAAGGGGTAAATACGCAGTATTTT
D: .
J: TRBJ2-3
size: .
V: TRBV3-1

CDR3: CASSLTYSSYNEQFF
DNA: TGTGCCAGCAGCTTGACTTATAGCTCCTACAATGAGCAGTTCTTC
D: .
J: TRBJ2-1
size: .
V: TRBV7-2

CDR3: CASSTRQIQETQYF
DNA: TGTGCCAGCAGTACACGACAGATCCAAGAGACCCAGTACTTC
D: .
J: TRBJ2-5
size: .
V: TRBV28

CDR3: CATTSGTEGGETQYF
DNA: TGTGCCACCACTTCCGGGACCGAGGGAGGAGAGACCCAGTACTTC
D: .
J: TRBJ2-5
size: few
V: TRBV5-6

CDR3: CASSPGEGPYEQYF
DNA: TGTGCCAGCTCACCAGGAGAGGGTCCCTACGAGCAGTACTTC
D: .
J: TRBJ2-7
size: .
V: TRBV18